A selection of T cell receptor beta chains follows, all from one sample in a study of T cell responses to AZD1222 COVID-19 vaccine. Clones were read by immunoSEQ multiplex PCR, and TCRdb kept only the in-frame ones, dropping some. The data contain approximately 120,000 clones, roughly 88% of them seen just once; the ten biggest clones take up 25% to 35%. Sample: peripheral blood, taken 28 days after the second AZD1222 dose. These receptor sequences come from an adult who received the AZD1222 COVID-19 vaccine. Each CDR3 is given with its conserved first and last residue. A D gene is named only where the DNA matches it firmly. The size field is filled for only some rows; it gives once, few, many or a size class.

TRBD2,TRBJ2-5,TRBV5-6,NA,CASSWGGTQETQYF,TGTGCCAGCAGCTGGGGGGGAACCCAAGAGACCCAGTACTTC
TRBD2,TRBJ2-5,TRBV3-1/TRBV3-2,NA,CASSQDRGLAFETQYF,TGTGCCAGCAGCCAAGATAGGGGACTAGCCTTCGAGACCCAGTACTTC
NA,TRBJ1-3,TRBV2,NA,CASTEQGNTIYF,TGTGCCAGCACAGAGCAAGGAAACACCATATATTTT
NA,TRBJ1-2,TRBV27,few,CASSTSTGGGYGYTF,TGTGCCAGCAGTACCTCGACCGGGGGGGGATATGGCTACACCTTC
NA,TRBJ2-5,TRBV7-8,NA,CASSLGSDWRQETQYF,TGTGCCAGCAGCTTGGGCTCGGACTGGCGACAAGAGACCCAGTACTTC
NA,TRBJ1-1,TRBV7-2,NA,CASSLHWGNTEAFF,TGTGCCAGCAGCCTCCATTGGGGGAACACTGAAGCTTTCTTT
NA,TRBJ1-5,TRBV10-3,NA,CAISDRQNSNQPQHF,TGTGCCATCAGTGATAGACAGAATAGCAATCAGCCCCAGCATTTT
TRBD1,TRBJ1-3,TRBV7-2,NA,CASSPNRGSTIYF,TGTGCCAGCAGCCCAAACAGGGGAAGTACCATATATTTT
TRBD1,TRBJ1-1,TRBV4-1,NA,CASSLRQGNTEAFF,TGCGCCAGCAGCCTCCGACAGGGGAACACTGAAGCTTTCTTT
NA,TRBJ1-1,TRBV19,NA,CASSIWAEAFF,TGTGCCAGTAGTATCTGGGCTGAAGCTTTCTTT
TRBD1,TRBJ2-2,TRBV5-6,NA,CASSSGTGIGELFF,TGTGCCAGCAGCTCCGGGACAGGGATCGGGGAGCTGTTTTTT
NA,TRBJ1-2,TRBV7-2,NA,CASSVSEIYYGYTF,TGTGCCAGCAGCGTCTCGGAGATCTACTATGGCTACACCTTC
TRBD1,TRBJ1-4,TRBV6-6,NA,CASKETGAGEKLFF,TGTGCCAGCAAAGAGACAGGGGCAGGAGAAAAACTGTTTTTT
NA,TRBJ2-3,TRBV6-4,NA,CASSDSGEHDTQYF,TGTGCCAGCAGTGACTCGGGCGAACATGATACGCAGTATTTT
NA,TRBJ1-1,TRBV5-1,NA,CASSLLGQVGTEAFF,TGCGCCAGCAGCTTGTTGGGCCAAGTTGGGACTGAAGCTTTCTTT
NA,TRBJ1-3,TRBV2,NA,CASLTGLGNTIYF,TGTGCCAGCCTTACAGGGCTTGGAAACACCATATATTTT
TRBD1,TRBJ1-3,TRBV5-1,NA,CASSSAGGISGNTIYF,TGCGCCAGCAGCTCGGCAGGGGGCATCTCTGGAAACACCATATATTTT
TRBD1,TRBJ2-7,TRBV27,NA,CASSFRSGQGIYEQYF,TGTGCCAGCAGTTTTAGATCGGGACAGGGCATCTACGAGCAGTACTTC
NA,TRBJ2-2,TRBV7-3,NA,CASSLTGPLNTGELFF,TGTGCCAGCAGCTTAACAGGGCCCCTAAACACCGGGGAGCTGTTTTTT
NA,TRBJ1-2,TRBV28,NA,CASRVQDGYTF,TGTGCCAGCCGGGTACAGGATGGCTACACCTTC
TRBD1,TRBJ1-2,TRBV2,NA,CASSENSRDRVKDYGYTF,TGTGCCAGCAGTGAAAACAGCCGGGACAGGGTTAAGGACTATGGCTACACCTTC
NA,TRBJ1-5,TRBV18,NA,CARQGRNQPQHF,TGTGCCCGTCAGGGCCGCAATCAGCCCCAGCATTTT
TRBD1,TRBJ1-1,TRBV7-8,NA,CASSLEGTGGWTEAFF,TGTGCCAGCAGCTTAGAGGGGACAGGGGGCTGGACTGAAGCTTTCTTT
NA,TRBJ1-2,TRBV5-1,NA,CASSLDGSYGYTF,TGCGCCAGCAGCTTGGACGGATCCTATGGCTACACCTTC
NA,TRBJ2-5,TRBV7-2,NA,CASSLGVGIAVETQYF,TGTGCCAGCAGCTTAGGAGTTGGTATAGCGGTTGAGACCCAGTACTTC
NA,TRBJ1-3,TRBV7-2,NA,CASSLGTSGNTIYF,TGTGCCAGCAGCTTAGGCACTTCCGGAAACACCATATATTTT
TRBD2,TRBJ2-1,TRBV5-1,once,CASSLAGGGSVGNEQFF,TGCGCCAGCAGCCTCGCGGGCGGGGGGTCAGTGGGCAATGAGCAGTTCTTC
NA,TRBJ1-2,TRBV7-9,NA,CASSLPQGWRYTF,TGTGCCAGCAGCTTACCACAGGGATGGCGCTACACCTTC
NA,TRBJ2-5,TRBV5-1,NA,CASSLARWETQYF,TGCGCCAGCAGCTTGGCTCGGTGGGAGACCCAGTACTTC
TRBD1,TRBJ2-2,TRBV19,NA,CASSTGVGWNTGELFF,TGTGCCAGTAGCACAGGGGTGGGATGGAACACCGGGGAGCTGTTTTTT
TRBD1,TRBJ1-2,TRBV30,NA,CAWNGQGPNYGYTF,TGTGCCTGGAACGGACAGGGGCCTAACTATGGCTACACCTTC
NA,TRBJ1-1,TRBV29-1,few,CSVIGPWTRNTEAFF,TGCAGCGTTATCGGACCCTGGACGAGGAACACTGAAGCTTTCTTT
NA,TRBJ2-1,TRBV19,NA,CASSAGIGILLLF,TGTGCCAGTAGTGCAGGGATCGGAATATTGCTACTCTTC
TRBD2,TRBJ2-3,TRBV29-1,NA,CSVEGAGGRWTDTQYF,TGCAGCGTTGAAGGGGCGGGGGGCCGGTGGACAGATACGCAGTATTTT
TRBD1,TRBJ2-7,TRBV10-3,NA,CAISEGDSGGVYEQYF,TGTGCCATCAGTGAGGGGGACAGTGGGGGAGTTTACGAGCAGTACTTC
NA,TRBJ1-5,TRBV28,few,CASSLWGGNNQPQHF,TGTGCCAGCAGTTTATGGGGAGGGAACAATCAGCCCCAGCATTTT
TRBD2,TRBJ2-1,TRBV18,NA,CASSPAGGNEQFF,TGTGCCAGCTCACCAGCGGGGGGGAATGAGCAGTTCTTC
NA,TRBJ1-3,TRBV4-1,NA,CASSPIDSTRLYGNTIYF,TGCGCCAGCAGCCCGATAGACTCGACCAGGTTGTATGGTAACACCATATATTTT
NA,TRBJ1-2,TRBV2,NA,CASRPTVNYGYTF,TGTGCCAGCAGGCCTACCGTAAACTATGGCTACACCTTC
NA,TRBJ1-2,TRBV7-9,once,CASSSDSPEPYGYTF,TGTGCCAGCAGCTCTGACAGCCCGGAACCCTATGGCTACACCTTC
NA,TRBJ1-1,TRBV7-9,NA,CASSFTATENTEAFF,TGTGCCAGCAGCTTTACCGCGACAGAGAACACTGAAGCTTTCTTT
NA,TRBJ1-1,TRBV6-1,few,CASSEHRSEAFF,TGTGCCAGCAGTGAACATAGGAGTGAAGCTTTCTTT
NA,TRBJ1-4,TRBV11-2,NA,CASSLGSAGPDEKLFF,TGTGCCAGCAGCTTAGGCTCGGCAGGGCCAGATGAAAAACTGTTTTTT
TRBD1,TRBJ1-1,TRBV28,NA,CASEIRGLVTEAFF,TGTGCCAGCGAGATCAGGGGGCTTGTCACTGAAGCTTTCTTT
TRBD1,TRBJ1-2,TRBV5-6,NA,CASSLMGRQGSNYGYTF,TGTGCCAGCAGCTTGATGGGTAGACAGGGATCTAACTATGGCTACACCTTC
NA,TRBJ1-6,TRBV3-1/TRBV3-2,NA,CASSQRASPLHF,TGTGCCAGCAGCCAACGGGCCTCACCCCTCCACTTT
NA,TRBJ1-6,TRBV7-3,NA,CASSSPPAGPLHF,TGTGCCAGCAGCTCCCCCCCCGCAGGGCCCCTCCACTTT
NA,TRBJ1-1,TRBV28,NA,CASSFPRTVDTEAFF,TGTGCCAGCAGTTTCCCGAGGACAGTGGACACTGAAGCTTTCTTT
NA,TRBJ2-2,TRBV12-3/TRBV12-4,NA,CASLATRELFF,TGTGCCTCCCTAGCGACTCGGGAGCTGTTTTTT
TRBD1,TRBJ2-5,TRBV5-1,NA,CASTAGGSVETQYF,TGCGCCAGCACCGCAGGGGGTAGCGTGGAGACCCAGTACTTC